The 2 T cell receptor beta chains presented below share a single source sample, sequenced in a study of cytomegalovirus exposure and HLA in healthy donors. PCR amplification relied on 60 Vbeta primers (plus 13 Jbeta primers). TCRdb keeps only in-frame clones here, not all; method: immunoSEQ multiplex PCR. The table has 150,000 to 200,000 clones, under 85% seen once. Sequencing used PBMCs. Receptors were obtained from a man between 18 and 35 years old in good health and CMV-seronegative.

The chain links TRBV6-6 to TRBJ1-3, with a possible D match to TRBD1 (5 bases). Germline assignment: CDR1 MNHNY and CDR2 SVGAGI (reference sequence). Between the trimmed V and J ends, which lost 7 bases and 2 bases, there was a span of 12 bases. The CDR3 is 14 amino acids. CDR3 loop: CASIWGRAGNTIYF. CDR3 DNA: TGTGCCAGCATCTGGGGCAGGGCTGGAAACACCATATATTTT.

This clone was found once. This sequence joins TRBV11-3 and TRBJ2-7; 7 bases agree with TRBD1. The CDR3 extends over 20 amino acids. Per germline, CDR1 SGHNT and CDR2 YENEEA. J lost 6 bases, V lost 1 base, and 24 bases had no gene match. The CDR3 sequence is CASSLVPLLTNRGVVLEQYF. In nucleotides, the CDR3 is TGTGCCAGCAGCTTAGTACCCCTTTTGACGAACAGGGGAGTTGTTCTCGAGCAGTACTTC.